Shown below are 28 T cell receptor beta chains from a single sample sequenced in a study of T cells in Graves' hyperthyroidism and ophthalmopathy. RNA transcripts gave rise to amplified TCR beta CDR3 regions. Initially, a first-round RT-PCR of the TCR CDR3 employed the HTBI primer set. TCRdb reprocessed the multiplex PCR reads with MiXCR, giving one entry per CDR3 protein. The table records 560,000 or so distinct CDR3 sequences, just under 20% of them present only once. The source material was blood. The receptors originated from a man in his forties with Graves' ophthalmopathy.

Ten or more counts support this clonotype. Here the CDR3 reads CASSSLPGQVGSGANVLTF. The CDR3 region has the DNA TGTGCCAGCAGTTCTCTCCCGGGACAGGTTGGATCTGGGGCCAACGTCCTGACTTTC. The chain carries TRBV28 and TRBJ2-6; 8 nucleotides align to TRBD1. This CDR3 contains 19 residues. Germline CDR1 and CDR2: MDHEN and SYDVKM. Unmatched junction bases numbered 12, after V lost 4 bases and J lost 1 base.

Comments on this clonotype: A much larger clonotype is one base distant, so this may be a read error. The rearrangement uses TRBV20-1 and TRBJ2-7; D is perhaps TRBD2 (6 bases). Between the trimmed V and J ends, which lost 5 bases and 2 bases, there was a span of 19 bases. The CDR3 extends over 15 amino acids. Germline values: CDR1 DFQATT, CDR2 SNEGSKA (reference sequence). The DNA of the CDR3 is TGCAGTGCTGGAGCCCCTCGCGGGGTAACCTACGAGCAGTACTTC. Encoded protein: CSAGAPRGVTYEQYF.

This clonotype showed up just a few times. V usage is TRBV3-1 and J usage is TRBJ1-1; D is undetermined. The CDR3 loop spans 13 amino acids. V lost 4 bases to trimming and J lost 6 bases, with 12 bases between them. The germline V gene encodes CDR1 LGHDT and CDR2 YNNKEL (reference sequence). Here the CDR3 DNA reads TGTGCCAGCAGCCGGCTTGGGCCTCCTGAAGCTTTCTTT. It translates to CASSRLGPPEAFF.

This clonotype has a single count. The chain employs TRBV4-2 and TRBJ1-1; D unresolved. Per germline, CDR1 LGHNA and CDR2 YNFKEQ. V lost 0 bases and J lost 4, with 12 bases in between. There are 15 residues in the CDR3. The CDR3 DNA follows: TGTGCCAGCAGCCAAGAAGACCAGCGGTCCACTGAAGCTTTCTTT. Its protein product is CASSQEDQRSTEAFF.

The chain carries TRBV20-1 and TRBJ2-3, with 10 nucleotides matching TRBD2. J was trimmed by 5 bases and V by 0 bases; bases with no gene match: 11. This CDR3 is 17 amino acids long. Germline V gives CDR1 DFQATT, CDR2 SNEGSKA (reference sequence). For the CDR3, the DNA is TGCAGTGCTAGAGATGGAGCGGGGGGGTTCTTGGGAGATACGCAGTATTTT. It translates to CSARDGAGGFLGDTQYF.

The chain combines TRBV6-2 or TRBV6-3 with TRBJ2-3; no clear D. The CDR3 is made up of 16 amino acids. The V end lost 5 bases, the J end lost 6 bases, and 21 bases lay between the germline ends. Germline values: CDR1 MNHEY, CDR2 SVGEGT. The CDR3 sequence is CASSPMLGGLSDTQYF. The CDR3, as DNA: TGTGCCAGCAGTCCCATGTTGGGCGGATTGTCGGATACGCAGTATTTT.

Worth noting for this clonotype: The junction does not match germline at one end; this may be a read error. The chain has TRBV29-1 and TRBJ1-1; maybe TRBD1 (5 bases). Per germline, CDR1 SQVTM and CDR2 ANQGSEA. CDR3 length equals 14 residues. The CDR3 loop is CSVQKGTRGTEASF. The CDR3 DNA reads as TGCAGCGTTCAGAAGGGTACAAGGGGCACTGAAGCTTCCTTT.

The J gene is TRBJ2-7, the V gene TRBV18, with TRBD1 as a possible D gene (6 bases). The germline CDR1 and CDR2 sequences are KGHSH and LQKENI. The CDR3 runs 18 residues. V was trimmed by 3 bases and J by 2 bases, leaving 23 bases between them. In DNA, the CDR3 is TGTGCCAGCTCACCCCTTGGGGGCAAGACAGCCGAGACCTACGAGCAGTACTTC. It encodes CASSPLGGKTAETYEQYF.

This rearrangement joins TRBV19 to TRBJ2-6; D may be TRBD1 (7 bases). The CDR3 contains 18 residues. Trimming stripped 7 bases from V and 0 bases from J, with 19 bases between. CDR1 and CDR2 (germline): LNHDA, SQIVND (reference sequence). The CDR3 is CASKGRRDRNSGANVLTF. The DNA for the CDR3 is TGTGCCAGTAAAGGGAGGAGGGACAGAAACTCTGGGGCCAACGTCCTGACTTTC.

This clonotype appeared many times. The rearrangement uses TRBV20-1 and TRBJ2-1; D possibly corresponds to TRBD2 (5 bases). This CDR3 comprises 15 residues. Germline V gene sequence: CDR1 DFQATT, CDR2 SNEGSKA (reference sequence). The V and J ends lost 5 bases and 6 bases respectively, with 20 bases between them. The CDR3 coding sequence is TGCAGTGCTCCCGACTATGCCGTCTTCGGCAATGAGCAGTTCTTC. Protein product: CSAPDYAVFGNEQFF.

This chain links TRBV20-1 with TRBJ2-7; TRBD2 matches 11 bases. Germline CDR1 and CDR2: DFQATT and SNEGSKA (reference sequence). Trimming at V came to 5 bases and at J to 4 bases, leaving 7 bases not matched to a gene. The CDR3 length is 14 residues. DNA for the CDR3: TGCAGTGCTGCACTGACTAGCGGGGCGTACGAGCAGTACTTC. The encoded protein is CSAALTSGAYEQYF.

V gene TRBV7-8 combines with J gene TRBJ2-2, with 9 positions matching TRBD2. The J segment lost 5 bases and the V segment lost 2 bases, leaving 9 bases of the junction unmatched. The CDR3 totals 17 residues. Germline CDR1 and CDR2: SGHVS and FQNEAQ. The CDR3 DNA is TGTGCCAGCAGCTTATGGGTTAGCGGGGGACGGACCGGGGAGCTGTTTTTT. It specifies CASSLWVSGGRTGELFF.

V is TRBV6-1 and J is TRBJ2-3; D is unresolved. This CDR3 has 12 amino acids. V lost 7 bases and J 4 bases, leaving 9 bases between the germline ends. Germline lookup yields CDR1 MNHNS and CDR2 SASEGT. CDR3 loop: CASTFGADTQYF. CDR3 in DNA: TGTGCCAGCACTTTTGGGGCAGATACGCAGTATTTT.

The V gene is TRBV7-2, the J gene TRBJ2-5; 8 bases agree with TRBD2. Germline V CDR1 and CDR2: SGHTA, FQGNSA. This CDR3 is 15 amino acids long. V lost 1 base to trimming and J lost 6 bases; unmatched junction nucleotides: 7. CDR3 sequence: CASSLVGAGVKTQYF. DNA for the CDR3: TGTGCCAGCAGCTTAGTTGGAGCGGGAGTGAAGACCCAGTACTTC. Together with reference TRBV7-2 and TRBJ2-5, the CDR3 gives the full variable domain: GAGVSQSPSNKVTEKGKDVELRCDPISGHTALYWYRQSLGQGLEFLIYFQGNSAPDKSGLPSDRFSAERTGGSVSTLTIQRTQQEDSAVYLCASSLVGAGVKTQYFGPGTRLLVL.

This clonotype was seen only a few times. The chain employs TRBV20-1 and TRBJ2-1; 9 bases match TRBD2. The CDR3 totals 14 residues. After removal of 2 bases from V and 10 bases from J, the junction contained 9 bases not matched to a gene. Germline assignment: CDR1 DFQATT and CDR2 SNEGSKA (reference sequence). In DNA form, the CDR3 reads TGCAGTGCTAGACTAGCGGGGCCTAGGTCGGAGCAGTTCTTC. Its protein product is CSARLAGPRSEQFF.

The chain joins TRBV24-1 to TRBJ2-1, with 8 bases that match TRBD2. V lost 5 bases to trimming and J lost 11 bases; unmatched junction nucleotides: 7. The CDR3 has 13 amino acids. From germline, CDR1 is KGHDR and CDR2 SFDVKD. The CDR3 DNA is TGTGCCACCAGTGGCCGGAGGACTAGCAAGCAGTTCTTC. It specifies CATSGRRTSKQFF.

This clonotype appeared a few times. The gene calls are TRBV30 and TRBJ2-3; D perhaps matches TRBD2 (6 bases). V was pared by 2 bases and J by 6 bases, with 12 bases between. CDR3 length equals 13 residues. The germline CDR1 and CDR2 sequences are GTSNPN and SVGIG (reference sequence). This chain's CDR3 is CAWSRGRGDTQYF. CDR3 coding DNA: TGTGCCTGGAGTCGGGGGAGAGGCGATACGCAGTATTTT.

This clonotype was counted many times. This chain joins TRBV13 and TRBJ1-2, with 7 nucleotides matching TRBD1. CDR1 and CDR2 from the germline V gene are PRHDT and FYEKMQ (reference sequence). With V trimmed by 5 bases and J by 2 bases, 5 bases remained unmatched. The CDR3 runs 14 residues. CDR3 sequence: CASSPGTVNYGYTF. CDR3 DNA sequence: TGTGCCAGCAGCCCCGGGACAGTCAACTATGGCTACACCTTC.

This clonotype was observed at least ten times. The chain has TRBV20-1 and TRBJ2-3; the D gene is possibly TRBD1 (5 bases). Germline CDR1 and CDR2: DFQATT and SNEGSKA (reference sequence). V was trimmed by 0 bases and J by 6 bases, leaving 10 bases between them. CDR3 length equals 13 residues. This CDR3 reads CSARDLRGDTQYF. In nucleotides, the CDR3 is TGCAGTGCTAGAGATCTTAGGGGCGATACGCAGTATTTT.

The J gene is TRBJ1-2, the V gene TRBV6-2 or TRBV6-3; tentative D call: TRBD1 (6 bases). V dropped 2 bases and J dropped 3 bases, with 13 bases sitting between them. This CDR3 has 15 amino acids. The germline CDR1 and CDR2 sequences are MNHEY and SVGEGT. The CDR3 DNA follows: TGTGCCAGCAGTTACCCACAAGCAGGGGACTATGGCTACACCTTC. Amino acid sequence: CASSYPQAGDYGYTF.

The rearrangement uses TRBV18 and TRBJ2-7; D gene uncertain. CDR3 length equals 13 residues. Trimming took off 9 bases at V and 3 bases at J, with 15 bases between the two ends. Germline CDR1 and CDR2: KGHSH and LQKENI. The CDR3 protein is CASFTGNGYEQYF. CDR3 nucleotides: TGTGCCAGTTTCACGGGTAACGGCTACGAGCAGTACTTC. The full variable domain, with the rest looked up from reference TRBV18 and TRBJ2-7, is NAGVMQNPRHLVRRRGQEARLRCSPMKGHSHVYWYRQLPEEGLKFMVYLQKENIIDESGMPKERFSAEFPKEGPSILRIQQVVRGDSAAYFCASFTGNGYEQYFGPGTRLTVT.

The J gene is TRBJ2-7, the V gene TRBV19; 9 positions match TRBD2. Germline V lookup: CDR1 LNHDA, CDR2 SQIVND (reference sequence). V shed 9 bases, J shed 5 bases, and the junction held 14 bases outside the gene matches. The CDR3 is 15 amino acids. This CDR3 is CASTSGRKRFDEQYF. CDR3 bases: TGTGCCAGCACGAGCGGGAGGAAAAGGTTCGACGAGCAGTACTTC. Looking up the rest from reference TRBV19 and TRBJ2-7 gives the full variable domain: DGGITQSPKYLFRKEGQNVTLSCEQNLNHDAMYWYRQDPGQGLRLIYYSQIVNDFQKGDIAEGYSVSREKKESFPLTVTSAQKNPTAFYLCASTSGRKRFDEQYFGPGTRLTVT.

The V gene is TRBV4-1, the J gene TRBJ1-4, with D perhaps matching TRBD1 (6 bases). From germline, CDR1 is MGHRA and CDR2 YSYEKL. The CDR3 loop spans 17 amino acids. V lost 0 bases to trimming and J lost 7 bases, with 18 bases between them. The chain's CDR3 is CASSQEEGGALGEKLFF. CDR3 bases: TGCGCCAGCAGCCAAGAGGAAGGGGGGGCTTTGGGTGAAAAACTGTTTTTT.

The genes are TRBV28 and TRBJ2-7, with D possibly matching TRBD2 (6 bases). Trimming stripped 5 bases from V and 2 bases from J, with 19 bases between. The CDR3 has 16 amino acids. The germline V gene has CDR1 MDHEN and CDR2 SYDVKM. The CDR3 here is CASSLRDFSGTYEQYF. In DNA, the CDR3 is TGTGCCAGCAGTCTTCGGGACTTTAGCGGTACCTACGAGCAGTACTTC.

V gene TRBV12-3 or TRBV12-4 combines with J gene TRBJ1-2; D remains unclear. Deletions cut 6 bases from V and 1 base from J, with 12 bases between. The CDR3 has 14 residues. Here the CDR3 reads CASRSLRSNYGYTF. CDR3 coding DNA: TGTGCCAGCAGATCACTCCGAAGTAACTATGGCTACACCTTC.

This clonotype has at least ten counts. The chain combines TRBV28 with TRBJ2-1; maybe TRBD2 (6 bases). Per germline, CDR1 MDHEN and CDR2 SYDVKM. Trimming stripped 3 bases from V and 9 bases from J, with 18 bases between. The CDR3 spans 15 residues. The chain's CDR3 is CASSLSGGYYGEQFF. Written as DNA, the CDR3 is TGTGCCAGCAGTTTGAGTGGAGGGTACTACGGTGAGCAGTTCTTC.

V and J are TRBV4-3 and TRBJ1-6; a weak D match, TRBD1 (5 bases). V was trimmed by 3 bases and J by 3 bases, leaving 15 bases between them. CDR1 LGHNA and CDR2 YSLEER come from the germline V gene. The CDR3 contains 17 residues. DNA of the CDR3: TGCGCCAGCAGCCAGCGGGACGCCGTGAACTATAATTCACCCCTCCACTTT. Protein sequence: CASSQRDAVNYNSPLHF.

This clonotype was seen many times. The chain joins TRBV20-1 to TRBJ2-5; 8 bases align to TRBD2. The CDR3 is 14 residues long. Germline V gene lookup returns CDR1 DFQATT and CDR2 SNEGSKA (reference sequence). V gave up 4 bases and J gave up 2 bases; unmatched junction bases: 6. CDR3 coding DNA: TGCAGTGCTATCCTCACTAGCGGACAAGAGACCCAGTACTTC. Protein sequence: CSAILTSGQETQYF.